The 25 T cell receptor beta chains presented below share a single source sample, sequenced in a study of cytomegalovirus exposure and HLA in healthy donors. In the PCR, 60 Vbeta and 13 Jbeta primers were used. Data came from immunoSEQ multiplex PCR; TCRdb stores just in-frame clones and leaves some out. The table includes about 170,000 clones, 70% to 90% detected once. Specimen: PBMCs. The origin of the receptors is a man aged 25 to 45 in good health and CMV-seropositive.

The rearrangement joins TRBV14 to TRBJ2-2, with TRBD2 as a possible D gene (6 bases). The CDR3 is 15 residues long. Germline V gene sequence: CDR1 SGHDN, CDR2 FVKESK. The CDR3 sequence: CPLPTGLQDTGELFF. Here the CDR3 DNA reads TGTCCGCTACCGACGGGACTCCAGGACACCGGGGAGCTGTTTTTT.

This rearrangement joins TRBV9 to TRBJ1-4; a weak D match, TRBD1 (6 bases). The V gene's germline CDR1 is SGDLS and CDR2 YYNGEE. This CDR3 comprises 13 residues. Trimming removed 9 bases from V and 8 bases from J, with 17 bases in between. The CDR3 nucleotides are TGTGCCACCTCAGACAGGCGCACCGAAAAACTGTTTTTT. Translated, it gives CATSDRRTEKLFF.

The chain uses TRBV5-6 and TRBJ1-1; weak D call: TRBD1 (6 bases). Germline-derived CDR1 and CDR2 are SGHDT and YYEEEE. The V end was cut by 3 bases, the J end by 10 bases, with 25 bases between. The CDR3 covers 16 residues. The CDR3 DNA is TGTGCCAGCAGCTCACAGGGAATTGCGGCGCCCTGGCCAGCTTTCTTT. This codes for CASSSQGIAAPWPAFF.

The chain uses TRBV11-2 and TRBJ2-1; 11 positions match TRBD2. The CDR3 extends over 17 amino acids. Germline CDR1 reads SGHAT; CDR2 reads FQNNGV. The V and J ends lost 7 bases and 9 bases, in that order; junction bases with no gene match: 17. The CDR3 DNA follows: TGTGCCAGCACCCCCCTTAGCGGGAGGGCCGGGTGGGCTGAGCAGTTCTTC. Protein product: CASTPLSGRAGWAEQFF.

This sequence joins TRBV4-3 and TRBJ1-1, with D possibly being TRBD1 (5 bases). CDR3 length: 13 amino acids. V was cut by 5 bases and J by 0 bases, with 7 bases left in between. Germline assignment: CDR1 LGHNA and CDR2 YSLEER. The CDR3 region is CASSETVNTEAFF. CDR3 DNA: TGCGCCAGCAGCGAGACAGTGAACACTGAAGCTTTCTTT.

This rearrangement joins TRBV18 to TRBJ1-1; 7 bases agree with TRBD1. The CDR3 loop spans 18 amino acids. J was trimmed by 0 bases and V by 2 bases; bases with no gene match: 12. In germline, CDR1 is KGHSH, CDR2 LQKENI. CDR3 in amino acids: CASSPSIARQGMNTEAFF. The CDR3 bases are TGTGCCAGCTCACCAAGTATCGCGAGACAGGGCATGAACACTGAAGCTTTCTTT.

J is TRBJ2-1 and V is TRBV7-6, with 14 bases that match TRBD2. V was pared by 5 bases and J by 1 base, with 13 bases of the junction left unmatched. The CDR3 has 20 residues. Looked up from germline, CDR1 is SGHVS and CDR2 is FNYEAQ. The CDR3 region is CASSLEAGLAGVVSYNEQFF. CDR3 bases: TGTGCCAGCAGCCTAGAGGCGGGACTAGCGGGAGTAGTGTCCTACAATGAGCAGTTCTTC.

The gene calls are TRBV11-1 and TRBJ2-5, with TRBD1 matching over 8 bases. V lost 1 base, J lost 5 bases, and 6 bases stayed unmatched. Germline-derived CDR1 and CDR2 are SGHAT and FQDESV (reference sequence). The CDR3 loop spans 15 amino acids. The CDR3 DNA reads TGTGCCAGCAGCTTAGGGACAGGGCTGAGGGAGACCCAGTACTTC. Its protein is CASSLGTGLRETQYF.

In its sample, this clone was seen a few times. The DNA of the CDR3 is TGTGCCAGCAGTTCACCGACTATGAACACTGAAGCTTTCTTT. It codes for CASSSPTMNTEAFF. V usage is TRBV6-5 and J usage is TRBJ1-1; D gene uncertain. This CDR3 has 14 amino acids. V was pared by 4 bases and J by 0 bases, with 9 bases between. Germline CDR1 MNHEY, CDR2 SVGAGI.

The V call is TRBV27, the J call TRBJ1-5; TRBD1 matches 9 bases. CDR1 and CDR2 from the germline V gene are MNHEY and SMNVEV (reference sequence). V was pared by 5 bases and J by 3 bases, with 8 bases of the junction left unmatched. The CDR3 consists of 16 residues. DNA for the CDR3: TGTGCCAGCAGTCCGGGGGACAGGGCCCTCAATCAGCCCCAGCATTTT. Translation: CASSPGDRALNQPQHF.

This rearrangement joins TRBV5-1 to TRBJ1-1; a weak D match, TRBD1 (5 bases). CDR1 SGHRS and CDR2 YFSETQ come from the germline V gene. CDR3 size: 15 residues. Trimming removed 4 bases at V and 4 bases at J, with 17 bases between. The chain's CDR3 is CASSSSQGDTTEAFF. The CDR3 DNA is TGCGCCAGCAGCAGTTCACAAGGGGATACCACTGAAGCTTTCTTT.

Only a few counts were recorded for this clone. One end of the junction does not line up with germline, which may come from a read error. This chain connects TRBV7-9 to TRBJ2-3; 14 positions agree with TRBD2. CDR1 is SEHNR and CDR2 is FQNEAQ in the germline V gene (reference sequence). The CDR3 consists of 17 residues. The CDR3 DNA reads as TGTTCCAGCAGGACTAGCGGGAGGTGGTCAGGAACAGATACGCAGTATTTT. Its translation is CSSRTSGRWSGTDTQYF.

A few counts support this clone. The chain joins TRBV28 to TRBJ1-4; no definite D call. In germline, CDR1 is MDHEN, CDR2 SYDVKM. Trimming left V 3 bases short and J 8 bases short, with 10 bases between. This CDR3 region has 13 residues. CDR3 in amino acids: CASSFWAGEKLFF. The CDR3 DNA follows: TGTGCCAGCAGTTTTTGGGCTGGGGAAAAACTGTTTTTT.

V gene TRBV5-4 combines with J gene TRBJ1-2; TRBD1 matches 9 bases. This CDR3 has 16 amino acids. Losses at the gene ends were 2 bases for V and 5 bases for J; bases not matched to a gene: 10. Germline V CDR1 and CDR2: SGHNT, YYREEE (reference sequence). The CDR3 loop reads CASSFPGQGSPYGYTF. The DNA of the CDR3 is TGTGCCAGCAGCTTTCCCGGACAGGGGTCGCCTTATGGCTACACCTTC.

In nucleotides, the CDR3 is TGTGCCAGCAGTGTACAGGGGTCGGGCACCGGGGAGCTGTTTTTT. This encodes CASSVQGSGTGELFF. V is TRBV6-1 and J is TRBJ2-2, with 7 bases identical to TRBD1. The CDR3 sequence is 15 residues long. Germline trimming cut 4 bases from V and 4 bases from J; bases unmatched to any gene: 6. Germline V gives CDR1 MNHNS, CDR2 SASEGT.

The chain combines TRBV25-1 with TRBJ2-1; 9 bases match TRBD2. The junction had 11 bases not matched to a gene; V was cut back by 6 bases and J by 5 bases. This CDR3 comprises 16 residues. CDR1 and CDR2 from the germline V gene are MGHDK and SYGVNS. The CDR3 nucleotides are TGTGCCAGCAGCCCTACTAGCGGGCGTTTAGACAATGAGCAGTTCTTC. Amino acid sequence: CASSPTSGRLDNEQFF.

The chain joins TRBV9 to TRBJ1-1; D unclear. V was trimmed by 3 bases and J by 3 bases, leaving 12 bases between them. The CDR3 totals 14 residues. Germline V gene sequence: CDR1 SGDLS, CDR2 YYNGEE. CDR3 residues: CASSAGVDDTEAFF. In DNA, the CDR3 is TGTGCCAGCAGCGCCGGGGTGGATGACACTGAAGCTTTCTTT. The whole variable domain, filled in from reference TRBV9 and TRBJ1-1, reads DSGVTQTPKHLITATGQRVTLRCSPRSGDLSVYWYQQSLDQGLQFLIQYYNGEERAKGNILERFSAQQFPDLHSELNLSSLELGDSALYFCASSAGVDDTEAFFGQGTRLTVV.

This chain uses TRBV30 with TRBJ1-2, with D unclear. The CDR3 length is 13 residues. Germline values: CDR1 GTSNPN, CDR2 SVGIG (reference sequence). Trimming left V 6 bases short and J 3 bases short, with 14 bases between. The chain's CDR3 is CACGEGDYYGYTF. DNA for the CDR3: TGTGCCTGTGGAGAGGGAGATTACTATGGCTACACCTTC.

The chain employs TRBV7-9 and TRBJ2-7, with 9 bases matching TRBD2. In germline, CDR1 is SEHNR, CDR2 FQNEAQ (reference sequence). V gave up 7 bases and J gave up 0 bases; unmatched junction bases: 4. CDR3 length equals 14 residues. The CDR3 coding sequence is TGTGCCAGCAAAGCGGGAGGTCACTCCTACGAGCAGTACGTC. Residues: CASKAGGHSYEQYV.

The chain uses TRBV7-3 and TRBJ1-2; a weak D match, TRBD1 (6 bases). This CDR3 is 11 amino acids long. V was shortened by 4 bases and J by 9 bases, with 9 bases between the two germline ends. From germline, CDR1 is SGHTA and CDR2 FQGTGA. CDR3 nucleotide sequence: TGTGCCAGCAGCTCGGACAGATGCTACACCTTC. Amino acid sequence: CASSSDRCYTF.

The chain couples TRBV19 to TRBJ2-5, with 10 bases that match TRBD2. Losses at the gene ends were 6 bases for V and 1 base for J; bases not matched to a gene: 8. The CDR3 runs to 16 residues. CDR1 LNHDA and CDR2 SQIVND come from the germline V gene (reference sequence). The CDR3 region is CASRGSGRSIQETQYF. The CDR3 coding sequence is TGTGCCAGTAGAGGTAGCGGGAGGTCCATCCAAGAGACCCAGTACTTC.

This clone was found once. The chain links TRBV30 to TRBJ2-1; 9 bases line up with TRBD1. Germline CDR1 is GTSNPN and CDR2 is SVGIG (reference sequence). With 3 bases clipped from V and 3 bases from J, the junction kept 3 bases outside the gene matches. The CDR3 consists of 14 residues. CDR3 protein: CAWRNRGHYNEQFF. For the CDR3, the DNA is TGTGCCTGGAGAAACAGGGGGCACTACAATGAGCAGTTCTTC. Filled out from reference TRBV30 and TRBJ2-1, the complete variable domain reads SQTIHQWPATLVQPVGSPLSLECTVEGTSNPNLYWYRQAAGRGLQLLFYSVGIGQISSEVPQNLSASRPQDRQFILSSKKLLLSDSGFYLCAWRNRGHYNEQFFGPGTRLTVL.

The chain links TRBV7-6 to TRBJ2-3, with D perhaps matching TRBD2 (5 bases). The CDR3 consists of 14 residues. Germline loops: CDR1 SGHVS, CDR2 FNYEAQ. V was shortened by 3 bases and J by 4 bases, with 11 bases between the two germline ends. The CDR3 region is CASSFPNSADTQYF. The CDR3 DNA follows: TGTGCCAGCAGCTTCCCCAATAGCGCAGATACGCAGTATTTT.

The gene calls are TRBV19 and TRBJ1-3; 7 nucleotides align to TRBD1. The CDR3 is 15 residues long. Germline lookup yields CDR1 LNHDA and CDR2 SQIVND (reference sequence). Trimming at V came to 4 bases and at J to 1 base, leaving 4 bases not matched to a gene. The CDR3, as DNA: TGTGCCAGTAGTAGATACAGGGGTTCTGGAAACACCATATATTTT. Translation: CASSRYRGSGNTIYF.

This clone was seen a single time. The chain employs TRBV7-2 and TRBJ1-2; the D gene is possibly TRBD1 (6 bases). The CDR3 is 13 amino acids. CDR1 SGHTA and CDR2 FQGNSA come from the germline V gene. Trimming took off 4 bases at V and 3 bases at J, with 9 bases between the two ends. The CDR3 sequence: CASSSRTDYGYTF. The CDR3 DNA sequence: TGTGCCAGCAGCTCCCGGACAGACTATGGCTACACCTTC.